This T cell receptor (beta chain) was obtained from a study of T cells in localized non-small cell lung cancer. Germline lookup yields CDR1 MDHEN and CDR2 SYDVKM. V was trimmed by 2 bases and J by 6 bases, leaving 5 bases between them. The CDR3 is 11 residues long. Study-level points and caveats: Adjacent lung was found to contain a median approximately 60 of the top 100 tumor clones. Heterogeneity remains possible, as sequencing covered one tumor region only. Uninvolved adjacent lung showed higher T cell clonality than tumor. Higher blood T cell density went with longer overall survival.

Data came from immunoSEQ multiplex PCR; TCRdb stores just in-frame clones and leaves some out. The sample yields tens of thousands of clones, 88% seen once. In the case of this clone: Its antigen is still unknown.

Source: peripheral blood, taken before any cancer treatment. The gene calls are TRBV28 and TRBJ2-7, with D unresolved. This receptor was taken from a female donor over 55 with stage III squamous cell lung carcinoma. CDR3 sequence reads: CASSLLFEQYF. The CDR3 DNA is TGTGCCAGCAGTTTACTTTTCGAGCAGTACTTC.